This TCR beta chain was sequenced during a study of T-cell reconstitution after alpha-beta-depleted transplantation in children. Unique molecular identifiers featured in how the TCRbeta library was prepared. TCRdb passed the PCR reads through MiXCR, listing each CDR3 protein once. This table has approximately 1,000,000 distinct CDR3 sequences, about 29% appearing once. The CDR3 has 13 amino acids. This clonotype was seen more than once but under ten times. One junction end disagrees with the germline gene, perhaps due to a read error. This sequence originates from a boy in the first two years of life who had a stem cell transplant for SCID, so the T cells may come from the graft donor. Source: PBMCs, mostly from graft donor cells, taken 360 days after TCRalphabeta/CD19-depleted stem cell transplant. This chain uses TRBV12-3 or TRBV12-4 with TRBJ1-4; 8 bases line up with TRBD1. Written as DNA, the CDR3 is TGTGCCAGCAGTTTGATGGACAGGGTACCGGCGGATTTT. As protein: CASSLMDRVPADF.